This T cell receptor (beta chain) originates from a study of T-cell reconstitution after alpha-beta-depleted transplantation in children (dated by TCRdb to the mid-2010s). Regarding the study in general: Using TCR repertoire profiling, the study quantitatively followed how T-cell immune reconstitution unfolded in children after TCRalphabeta/CD19-depleted allogeneic hematopoietic cell transplantation. Findings and caveats that apply to the study as a whole: Over the following months the frequencies of hyperexpanded clones went down, and after one year T-cell counts and TCRbeta diversity were mostly credited to newly produced T cells. About two months after transplant, the apparently early recovery of alphabetaT-cell counts reportedly depended on just several hundred clones that had expanded rapidly and came from non-depleted graft cells. In some patients, the high TCRbeta diversity seen at day 60 was put down to recipient T cells and intrathymic progenitors that had survived conditioning.

This clonotype was picked up a small number of times. No antigen is known for it. No quality values exist for individual bases; no much larger clone is one base distant. In light of the paper, this sample's treatment or condition label describes: allogeneic hematopoietic cell transplantation with graft depleted of TCRalphabeta T cells and CD19 B cells. Transplant recipients were children who received TCRalphabeta/CD19-depleted allogeneic hematopoietic cell grafts. Libraries were built with PCR. TCRdb names Illumina HiSeq 2500 as the instrument used. TCR library preparation used molecular barcoding, with unique molecular identifiers applied to normalize quantification of the TCRbeta repertoire. TCRdb reprocessing: public reads trimmed at Q25 with fastp, clones called with MiXCR, in-frame beta chains kept. Every CDR3 protein is listed once, alongside the most common genes and DNA of its rows. The sample profile shows hundreds of thousands of distinct CDR3 sequences; roughly 16% of them were found once. Of the sample, approximately 4.5% falls within the top ten clones.

Sequenced material: PBMCs, mostly from graft donor cells, taken 360 days after TCRalphabeta/CD19-depleted stem cell transplant. The clonotype comes from a male patient between 5 and 17 years old who had a stem cell transplant for acute lymphoblastic leukemia, so the T cells may come from the graft donor.

The bases read TGTGCCAGCAGCTTAGCCCCCCGGTCCGACTACGAGCAGTACTTC. Its protein is CASSLAPRSDYEQYF. The chain couples TRBV7-9 to TRBJ2-7; the D gene cannot be resolved reliably. The germline V gene (reference sequence) yields SEHNR for CDR1 and FQNEAQ for CDR2. Trimming at the junction amounts to 0 bases on V and 3 bases on J, and the germline ends lie 12 bases apart. The CDR3 covers 15 residues, taking in both the cysteine and the phenylalanine. Just CDR3 DNA is preserved here, 45 bases in frame from base 1.